This entry lists 30 T cell receptor beta chains sequenced from one sample in a study of Ad26.COV2.S vaccination and SARS-CoV-2 variants. TCRdb's table, derived via immunoSEQ multiplex PCR, lists solely in-frame clones and lacks some. The table includes about 480,000 clones, around 88% detected once. The treatment was: 15 to 20 received Ad26.COV2.S at low or high dose, single or two shots; about five received placebo; per-sample allocation not given. The samples were gathered on day 63 after the first injection of vaccine or placebo. This specimen was peripheral blood, taken in a trial of Ad26.COV2.S vaccine versus placebo. These receptors were taken from a person aged 18-65 years who received the Ad26.COV2.S COVID-19 vaccine or a placebo.

The chain combines TRBV7-8 with TRBJ2-3; TRBD1 is a possible D gene (6 bases). There are 14 residues in the CDR3. Per germline, CDR1 SGHVS and CDR2 FQNEAQ. V was shortened by 1 base and J by 4 bases, with 9 bases between the two germline ends. CDR3 coding DNA: TGTGCCAGCAGCTTAGGTGGGGGCGCAGATACGCAGTATTTT. Its protein product is CASSLGGGADTQYF.

V and J are TRBV4-2 and TRBJ1-2; 11 nucleotides agree with TRBD1. The CDR3 runs 17 residues. Trimming cost V 1 base and J 7 bases; bases outside gene matches: 11. Per germline, CDR1 LGHNA and CDR2 YNFKEQ. The CDR3 spells CASSQAGTGGYTGGYTF. The CDR3 DNA follows: TGTGCCAGCAGCCAAGCCGGGACAGGGGGATATACTGGTGGCTACACCTTC.

The chain joins TRBV5-1 to TRBJ2-7; TRBD2 aligns across 14 bases. The CDR3 has 16 amino acids. Germline CDR1 SGHRS, CDR2 YFSETQ. The junction had 10 bases not matched to a gene; V was cut back by 4 bases and J by 7 bases. The CDR3 DNA reads TGCGCCAGCAGCCGGGTATCGGGACTAGCGGGAGAGGAGCAGTACTTC. It is translated as CASSRVSGLAGEEQYF.

The J gene is TRBJ2-1, the V gene TRBV6-4; 12 bases match TRBD1. V shed 9 bases and J 9 bases; nucleotides not matched to a gene: 9. From germline, CDR1 is MRHNA and CDR2 SNTAGT. The CDR3 spans 14 residues. The CDR3 DNA is TGTGCCAGGCCGGGACAGGGGGCATGGGGTGAGCAGTTCTTC. This codes for CARPGQGAWGEQFF.

The V and J genes are TRBV4-1 and TRBJ1-6; D gene ambiguous. The V gene's germline CDR1 is MGHRA and CDR2 YSYEKL. The CDR3 sequence is 15 residues long. Trimming stripped 4 bases from V and 0 bases from J, with 7 bases between. The CDR3 DNA is TGCGCCAGCAGCCGGGCCTTCTCCTATAATTCACCCCTCCACTTT. Its translation is CASSRAFSYNSPLHF.

The chain employs TRBV5-4 and TRBJ2-7; 10 bases map to TRBD1. The CDR3 has 20 residues. Germline loops: CDR1 SGHNT, CDR2 YYREEE (reference sequence). With 0 bases clipped from V and 2 bases from J, the junction kept 17 bases outside the gene matches. The CDR3 here is CASSLDPIGTGVTGAYEQYF. DNA of the CDR3: TGTGCCAGCAGCTTGGATCCTATCGGGACAGGGGTTACGGGCGCCTACGAGCAGTACTTC.

The rearrangement links TRBV6-5 to TRBJ1-2; 8 bases are a match to TRBD1. Germline CDR1 reads MNHEY; CDR2 reads SVGAGI. Germline trimming cut 7 bases from V and 7 bases from J; bases unmatched to any gene: 11. This CDR3 spans 14 amino acids. The CDR3 loop reads CASTPTQGALGYTF. CDR3 bases: TGTGCCAGCACCCCGACTCAGGGGGCCCTTGGCTACACCTTC.

CDR3 DNA: TGTGCCAGCAGTGGCCGGGACAGGGGCTCTGGGGCCAACGTCCTGACTTTC. Translation gives CASSGRDRGSGANVLTF. The rearrangement uses TRBV28 and TRBJ2-6; 10 bases match TRBD1. This CDR3 has 17 residues. J lost 0 bases, V lost 5 bases, and 4 bases had no gene match. CDR1 is MDHEN, CDR2 SYDVKM, per germline.

In its sample, this clone was seen once. CDR3 nucleotide sequence: TGTGCCAGCAGGGGAAGCGGGTCCGTCGGGACCCAGTACTTC. Amino acids: CASRGSGSVGTQYF. The rearrangement links TRBV6-4 to TRBJ2-5; maybe TRBD2 (6 bases). V gave up 6 bases and J gave up 7 bases, with 18 bases separating them. The CDR3 has 14 residues. Looked up from germline, CDR1 is MRHNA and CDR2 is SNTAGT.

The chain employs TRBV2 and TRBJ2-1; 7 bases agree with TRBD1. CDR1 SNHLY and CDR2 FYNNEI come from the germline V gene. After removal of 10 bases from V and 5 bases from J, the junction contained 11 bases not matched to a gene. The CDR3 is 14 residues long. The CDR3 coding sequence is TGTGCCATCCGAGACAGGGCGAAAAACAATGAGCAGTTCTTC. Translated, it gives CAIRDRAKNNEQFF.

This clone turned up a few times. This sequence joins TRBV6-2 or TRBV6-3 and TRBJ1-6; 7 nucleotides match TRBD1. J lost 9 bases, V lost 2 bases, and 10 bases had no gene match. This CDR3 has 16 amino acids. Germline V gene lookup returns CDR1 MNHEY and CDR2 SVGEGT. CDR3 sequence: CASSYAAGGGSSPLHF. CDR3 nucleotides: TGTGCCAGCAGTTACGCCGCAGGGGGGGGAAGTTCACCCCTCCACTTT.

Only one count was recorded for this clone. The V call is TRBV19, the J call TRBJ1-5; D may be TRBD1 (5 bases). Deletions cut 6 bases from V and 10 bases from J, with 16 bases between. The germline V gene has CDR1 LNHDA and CDR2 SQIVND (reference sequence). The CDR3 spans 13 residues. The CDR3, as DNA: TGTGCCAGTAGCTTGGGACCTTCGTCTCCCCAGCATTTT. It specifies CASSLGPSSPQHF.

V is TRBV2 and J is TRBJ1-5, with D possibly being TRBD1 (6 bases). Deletions cut 6 bases from V and 2 bases from J, with 14 bases between. Germline V gene sequence: CDR1 SNHLY, CDR2 FYNNEI. This CDR3 has 15 residues. The CDR3 spells CASSPRTAGNQPQHF. Here the CDR3 DNA reads TGTGCCAGCAGCCCCCGGACAGCCGGCAATCAGCCCCAGCATTTT.

The chain employs TRBV30 and TRBJ1-5, with TRBD1 as a possible D gene (6 bases). Germline V gene data show CDR1 as GTSNPN and CDR2 as SVGIG (reference sequence). Trimming cost V 3 bases and J 7 bases, with 22 bases left between them. This CDR3 region has 16 residues. CDR3 protein: CAWSPIAGRGSQPQHF. CDR3 DNA: TGTGCCTGGAGCCCAATCGCAGGCAGGGGATCACAGCCCCAGCATTTT.

This chain connects TRBV28 to TRBJ2-1; D assignment may be TRBD1 or TRBD2 (5 bases each). Germline CDR1 reads MDHEN; CDR2 reads SYDVKM. There are 14 residues in the CDR3. V was cut by 10 bases and J by 10 bases, with 23 bases left in between. The chain's CDR3 is CATWGPPRPEEQFF. DNA for the CDR3: TGTGCCACCTGGGGACCTCCCCGCCCCGAGGAGCAGTTCTTC.

This clone was seen only once. The chain is built from TRBV19 and TRBJ1-5, with 9 positions matching TRBD1. J was trimmed by 4 bases and V by 6 bases; bases with no gene match: 7. Germline V gene lookup returns CDR1 LNHDA and CDR2 SQIVND (reference sequence). CDR3 size: 15 residues. CDR3 bases: TGTGCCAGTAGCTGGACAGGGGTGGGTAATCAGCCCCAGCATTTT. Translated: CASSWTGVGNQPQHF.

The chain links TRBV19 to TRBJ1-5, with D perhaps TRBD1 (6 bases). V lost 5 bases and J lost 7, with 12 bases in between. Germline CDR1 reads LNHDA; CDR2 reads SQIVND (reference sequence). This CDR3 contains 13 residues. The CDR3 loop reads CASSPRGGQPQHF. In DNA, the CDR3 is TGTGCCAGTAGTCCCCGGGGGGGCCAGCCCCAGCATTTT. Full variable domain (rest looked up from reference TRBV19 and TRBJ1-5): DGGITQSPKYLFRKEGQNVTLSCEQNLNHDAMYWYRQDPGQGLRLIYYSQIVNDFQKGDIAEGYSVSREKKESFPLTVTSAQKNPTAFYLCASSPRGGQPQHFGDGTRLSIL.

The sample holds one count of this clone. J is TRBJ2-3 and V is TRBV5-1, with D tentatively TRBD1 or TRBD2 (6 bases each). The germline CDR1 and CDR2 sequences are SGHRS and YFSETQ. The CDR3 has 23 residues. V was clipped by 1 base and J by 0 bases, with 33 bases between them. The CDR3 nucleotides read TGCGCCAGCAGCTTGTTTTTAGGGTTTTCCGGGGGCAGGACCGAAACTAGCACAGATACGCAGTATTTT. Protein product: CASSLFLGFSGGRTETSTDTQYF.

The chain links TRBV28 to TRBJ1-4, with 9 nucleotides matching TRBD1. Germline V gene lookup returns CDR1 MDHEN and CDR2 SYDVKM. Germline trimming cut 7 bases from V and 8 bases from J; bases unmatched to any gene: 2. The CDR3 sequence is 12 residues long. The CDR3 region is CASIDRGEKLFF. Written as DNA, the CDR3 is TGTGCCAGCATCGACAGGGGGGAAAAACTGTTTTTT.

The chain links TRBV3-1 (or the pseudogene TRBV3-2) to TRBJ2-3; 11 bases fit TRBD2. Germline V gene lookup returns CDR1 LGHDT and CDR2 YNNKEL (reference sequence). With 4 bases clipped from V and 0 bases from J, the junction kept 9 bases outside the gene matches. This CDR3 region has 18 residues. Here the CDR3 DNA reads TGTGCCAGCAGCCCAGGGGGACTAGCGGAAACTAGCACAGATACGCAGTATTTT. Translation gives CASSPGGLAETSTDTQYF.

With regard to this clone: The same CDR3 is also encoded by other DNA sequences in this sample. J is TRBJ2-3 and V is TRBV9, with TRBD2 identical over 10 bases. Germline V gene sequence: CDR1 SGDLS, CDR2 YYNGEE. The CDR3 loop spans 15 amino acids. Germline trimming cut 2 bases from V and 2 bases from J; bases unmatched to any gene: 2. The CDR3 nucleotides read TGTGCCAGCAGCGTCCTAGCGGGAGACACAGATACGCAGTATTTT. This codes for CASSVLAGDTDTQYF.

CDR3 region: CASSSTQMTVMNQPQHF. CDR3 in DNA: TGTGCCAGTAGTAGCACCCAAATGACAGTCATGAATCAGCCCCAGCATTTT. V is TRBV19 and J is TRBJ1-5, with D tentatively TRBD1 (5 bases). The CDR3 has 17 amino acids. Germline V lookup: CDR1 LNHDA, CDR2 SQIVND (reference sequence). Trimming removed 4 bases at V and 4 bases at J, with 20 bases between.

V gene TRBV4-3 combines with J gene TRBJ2-6, with D unresolved. Trimming stripped 4 bases from V and 0 bases from J, with 7 bases between. Looked up from germline, CDR1 is LGHNA and CDR2 is YSLEER. This CDR3 region has 15 residues. CDR3 residues: CASSPQPSGANVLTF. The CDR3 DNA reads TGCGCCAGCAGCCCCCAACCCTCTGGGGCCAACGTCCTGACTTTC.

V is TRBV6-5 and J is TRBJ2-3; 8 bases align to TRBD2. The germline gives CDR1 MNHEY, CDR2 SVGAGI. The CDR3 has 16 amino acids. V shed 0 bases, J shed 1 base, and the junction held 3 bases outside the gene matches. The CDR3 is CASSYSTREGTDTQYF. The CDR3 nucleotides read TGTGCCAGCAGTTACTCGACGCGGGAGGGCACAGATACGCAGTATTTT.

The chain employs TRBV2 and TRBJ1-4, with D possibly being TRBD1 (5 bases). Germline V CDR1 and CDR2: SNHLY, FYNNEI. This CDR3 is 14 amino acids long. Trimming took off 7 bases at V and 5 bases at J, with 14 bases between the two ends. The CDR3 loop is CASTVGRVNEKLFF. CDR3 coding DNA: TGTGCCAGCACCGTCGGCAGGGTGAATGAAAAACTGTTTTTT.

CDR3 in DNA: TGTGCCAGCAGCTCCCTAGGGACTAGTCCCTACAATGAGCAGTTCTTC. It codes for CASSSLGTSPYNEQFF. The chain is built from TRBV7-3 and TRBJ2-1; the match to TRBD2 covers 8 bases. Germline CDR1 reads SGHTA; CDR2 reads FQGTGA. This CDR3 spans 16 amino acids. V was pared by 4 bases and J by 2 bases, with 7 bases of the junction left unmatched.

The chain is built from TRBV6-5 and TRBJ2-1; D is ambiguous. The CDR3 has 11 residues. Germline V gene lookup returns CDR1 MNHEY and CDR2 SVGAGI. The CDR3 DNA is TGTGCTTCGGGTGATGGGTGGGAGCAGTTCTTC. Protein sequence: CASGDGWEQFF.

The V gene is TRBV5-1, the J gene TRBJ1-2; D remains unclear. Deletions cut 0 bases from V and 8 bases from J, with 11 bases between. CDR3 length: 13 residues. Germline assignment: CDR1 SGHRS and CDR2 YFSETQ. Written as DNA, the CDR3 is TGCGCCAGCAGCTTGGAGTCCCGGGAGGGCTACACCTTC. It specifies CASSLESREGYTF.

The V gene is TRBV2, the J gene TRBJ2-1; the D gene is possibly TRBD2 (5 bases). Deletions cut 3 bases from V and 9 bases from J, with 21 bases between. Per germline, CDR1 SNHLY and CDR2 FYNNEI. The CDR3 is 16 residues long. The CDR3 nucleotides are TGTGCCAGCAGTGAGAGCCTGGCCGGGAAGGCTGGTGAGCAGTTCTTC. Its translation: CASSESLAGKAGEQFF. Full variable domain (missing parts from reference TRBV2 and TRBJ2-1): EPEVTQTPSHQVTQMGQEVILRCVPISNHLYFYWYRQILGQKVEFLVSFYNNEISEKSEIFDDQFSVERPDGSNFTLKIRSTKLEDSAMYFCASSESLAGKAGEQFFGPGTRLTVL.

V usage is TRBV7-9 and J usage is TRBJ1-2; D is ambiguous. The CDR3 is made up of 12 amino acids. V shed 10 bases and J shed 2 bases, with 11 bases lying between them. Germline-derived CDR1 and CDR2 are SEHNR and FQNEAQ (reference sequence). The CDR3 loop reads CATLLGNYGYTF. CDR3 DNA: TGTGCCACCCTGTTGGGGAACTATGGCTACACCTTC.